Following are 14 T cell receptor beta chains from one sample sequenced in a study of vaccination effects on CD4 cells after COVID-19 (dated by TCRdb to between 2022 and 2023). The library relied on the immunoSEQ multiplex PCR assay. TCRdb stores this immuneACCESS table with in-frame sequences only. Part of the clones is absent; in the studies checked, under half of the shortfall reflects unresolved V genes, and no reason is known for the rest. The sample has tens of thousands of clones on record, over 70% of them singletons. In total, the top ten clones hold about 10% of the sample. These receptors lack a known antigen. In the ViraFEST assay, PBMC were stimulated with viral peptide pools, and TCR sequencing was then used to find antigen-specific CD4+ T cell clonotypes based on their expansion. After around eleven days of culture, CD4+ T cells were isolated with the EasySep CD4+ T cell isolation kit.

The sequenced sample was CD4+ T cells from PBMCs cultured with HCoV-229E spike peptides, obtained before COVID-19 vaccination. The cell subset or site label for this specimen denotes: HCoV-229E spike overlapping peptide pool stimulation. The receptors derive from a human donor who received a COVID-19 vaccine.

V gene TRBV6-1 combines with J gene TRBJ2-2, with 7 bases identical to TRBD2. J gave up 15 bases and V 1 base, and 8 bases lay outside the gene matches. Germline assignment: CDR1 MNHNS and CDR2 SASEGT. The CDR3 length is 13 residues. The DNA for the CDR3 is TGTGCCAGCAGTGAAGAATGGGGGGGTCTCGTGTTTTTT. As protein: CASSEEWGGLVFF.

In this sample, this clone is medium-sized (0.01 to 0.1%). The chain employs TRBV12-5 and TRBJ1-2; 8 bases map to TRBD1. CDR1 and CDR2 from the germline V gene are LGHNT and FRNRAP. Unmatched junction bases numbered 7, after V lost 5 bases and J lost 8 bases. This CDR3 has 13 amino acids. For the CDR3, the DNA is TGTGCTAGTGGTCACGGACAGGGAGAGGGCTACACCTTC. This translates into CASGHGQGEGYTF.

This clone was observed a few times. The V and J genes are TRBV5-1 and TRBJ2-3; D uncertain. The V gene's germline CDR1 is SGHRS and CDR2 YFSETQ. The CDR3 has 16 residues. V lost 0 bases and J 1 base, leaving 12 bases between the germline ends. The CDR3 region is CASSLGFGSGTDTQYF. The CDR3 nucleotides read TGCGCCAGCAGCTTGGGGTTCGGCAGCGGCACAGATACGCAGTATTTT.

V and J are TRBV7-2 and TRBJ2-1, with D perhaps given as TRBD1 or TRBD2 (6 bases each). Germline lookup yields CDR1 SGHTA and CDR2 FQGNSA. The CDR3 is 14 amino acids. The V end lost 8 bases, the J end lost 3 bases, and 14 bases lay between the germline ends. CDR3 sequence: CASARGESYNEQFF. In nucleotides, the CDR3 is TGTGCCAGCGCTAGGGGGGAGAGCTACAATGAGCAGTTCTTC.

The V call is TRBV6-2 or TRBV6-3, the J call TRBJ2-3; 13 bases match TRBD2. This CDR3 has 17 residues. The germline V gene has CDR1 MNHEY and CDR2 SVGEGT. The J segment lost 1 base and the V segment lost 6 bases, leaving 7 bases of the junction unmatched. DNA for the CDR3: TGTGCCAGCAGCCCTACTAGCGGGAGGGCGGGCACAGATACGCAGTATTTT. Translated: CASSPTSGRAGTDTQYF.

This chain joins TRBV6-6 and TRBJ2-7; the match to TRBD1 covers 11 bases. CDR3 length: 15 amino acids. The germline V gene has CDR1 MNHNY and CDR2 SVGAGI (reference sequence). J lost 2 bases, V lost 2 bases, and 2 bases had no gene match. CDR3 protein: CASSYGTGGTYEQYF. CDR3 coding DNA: TGTGCCAGCAGTTACGGGACAGGGGGTACCTACGAGCAGTACTTC.

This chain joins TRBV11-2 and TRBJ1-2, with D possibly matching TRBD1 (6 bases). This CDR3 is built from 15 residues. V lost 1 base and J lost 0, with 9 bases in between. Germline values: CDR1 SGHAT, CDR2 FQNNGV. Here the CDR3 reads CASSLVGTTNYGYTF. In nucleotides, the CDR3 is TGTGCCAGCAGCTTAGTGGGGACAACTAACTATGGCTACACCTTC.

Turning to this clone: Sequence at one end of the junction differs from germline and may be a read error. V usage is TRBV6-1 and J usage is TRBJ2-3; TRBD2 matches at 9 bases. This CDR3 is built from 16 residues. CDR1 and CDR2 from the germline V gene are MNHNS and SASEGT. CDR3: CASIEGASGGTDTQYF. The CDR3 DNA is TGTGCCAGCATTGAAGGAGCTAGCGGGGGCACAGATACGCAGTATTTT.

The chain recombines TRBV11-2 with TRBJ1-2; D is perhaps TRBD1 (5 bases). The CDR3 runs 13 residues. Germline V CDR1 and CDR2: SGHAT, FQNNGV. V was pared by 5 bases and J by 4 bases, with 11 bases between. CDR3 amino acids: CASSTTAVYGYTF. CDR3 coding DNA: TGTGCCAGCAGCACGACAGCAGTCTATGGCTACACCTTC. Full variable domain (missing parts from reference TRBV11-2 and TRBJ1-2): EAGVAQSPRYKIIEKRQSVAFWCNPISGHATLYWYQQILGQGPKLLIQFQNNGVVDDSQLPKDRFSAERLKGVDSTLKIQPAKLEDSAVYLCASSTTAVYGYTFGSGTRLTVV.

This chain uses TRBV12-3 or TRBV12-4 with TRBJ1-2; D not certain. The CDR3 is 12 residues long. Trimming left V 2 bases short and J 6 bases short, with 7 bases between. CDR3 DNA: TGTGCCAGCAGTTTACCGGGCGATGGCTACACCTTC. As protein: CASSLPGDGYTF.

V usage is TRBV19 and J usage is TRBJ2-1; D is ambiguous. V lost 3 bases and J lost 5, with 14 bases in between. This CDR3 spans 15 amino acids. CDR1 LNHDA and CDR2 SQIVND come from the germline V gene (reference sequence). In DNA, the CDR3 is TGTGCCAGTAGTATGGGCAGAAGTGGGGACAATGAGCAGTTCTTC. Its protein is CASSMGRSGDNEQFF.

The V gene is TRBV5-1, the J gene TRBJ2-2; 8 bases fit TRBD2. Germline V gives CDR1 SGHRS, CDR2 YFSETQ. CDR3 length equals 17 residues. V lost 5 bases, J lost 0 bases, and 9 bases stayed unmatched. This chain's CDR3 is CASSPRPGLANTGELFF. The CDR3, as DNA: TGCGCCAGCAGTCCGAGGCCGGGACTAGCGAACACCGGGGAGCTGTTTTTT.

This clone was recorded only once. DNA for the CDR3: TGCGCCAGCAGCTGGGGGCCCAGCGGGGGGGCCGTCGAGCAGTACTTC. It codes for CASSWGPSGGAVEQYF. This chain joins TRBV5-1 and TRBJ2-7; 10 bases line up with TRBD2. Germline V CDR1 and CDR2: SGHRS, YFSETQ. V shed 3 bases and J 6 bases; nucleotides not matched to a gene: 12. This CDR3 has 16 residues.

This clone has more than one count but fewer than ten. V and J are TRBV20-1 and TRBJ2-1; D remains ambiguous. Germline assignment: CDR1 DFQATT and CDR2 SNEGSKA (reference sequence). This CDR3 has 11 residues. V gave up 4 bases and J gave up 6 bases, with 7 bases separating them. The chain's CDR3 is CSATGANEQFF. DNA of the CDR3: TGCAGTGCTACAGGCGCCAATGAGCAGTTCTTC.